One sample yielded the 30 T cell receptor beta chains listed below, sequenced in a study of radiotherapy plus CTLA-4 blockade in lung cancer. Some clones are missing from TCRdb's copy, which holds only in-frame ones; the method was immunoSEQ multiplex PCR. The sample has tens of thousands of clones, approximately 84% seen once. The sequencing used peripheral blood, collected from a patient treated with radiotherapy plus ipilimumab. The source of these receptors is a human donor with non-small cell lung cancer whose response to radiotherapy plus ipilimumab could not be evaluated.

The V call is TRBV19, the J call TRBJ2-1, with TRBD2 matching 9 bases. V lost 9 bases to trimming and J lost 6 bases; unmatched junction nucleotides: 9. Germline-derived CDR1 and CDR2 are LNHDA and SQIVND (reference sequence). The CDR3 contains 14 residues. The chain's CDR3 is CASTGTSLSNEQFF. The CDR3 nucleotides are TGTGCCAGCACAGGGACTAGCCTAAGCAATGAGCAGTTCTTC. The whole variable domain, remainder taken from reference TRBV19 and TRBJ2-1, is DGGITQSPKYLFRKEGQNVTLSCEQNLNHDAMYWYRQDPGQGLRLIYYSQIVNDFQKGDIAEGYSVSREKKESFPLTVTSAQKNPTAFYLCASTGTSLSNEQFFGPGTRLTVL.

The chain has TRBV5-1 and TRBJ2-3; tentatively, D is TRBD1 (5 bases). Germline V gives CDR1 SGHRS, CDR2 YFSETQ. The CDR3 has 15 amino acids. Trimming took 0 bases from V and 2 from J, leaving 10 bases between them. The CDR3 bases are TGCGCCAGCAGCTTGGGGACACCCCTCACAGATACGCAGTATTTT. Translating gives CASSLGTPLTDTQYF.

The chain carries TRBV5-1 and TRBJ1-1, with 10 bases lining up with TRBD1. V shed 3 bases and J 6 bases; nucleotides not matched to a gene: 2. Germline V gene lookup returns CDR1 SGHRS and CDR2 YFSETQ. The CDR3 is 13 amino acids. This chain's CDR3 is CASSYDRGPEAFF. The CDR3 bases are TGCGCCAGCAGCTATGACAGGGGGCCTGAAGCTTTCTTT.

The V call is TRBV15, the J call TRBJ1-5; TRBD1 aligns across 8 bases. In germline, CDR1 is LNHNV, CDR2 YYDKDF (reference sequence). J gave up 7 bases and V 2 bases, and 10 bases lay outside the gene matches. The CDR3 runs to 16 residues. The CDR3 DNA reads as TGTGCCACCAGCAGACCACCAGGGACAGGACGGCAGCCCCAGCATTTT. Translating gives CATSRPPGTGRQPQHF.

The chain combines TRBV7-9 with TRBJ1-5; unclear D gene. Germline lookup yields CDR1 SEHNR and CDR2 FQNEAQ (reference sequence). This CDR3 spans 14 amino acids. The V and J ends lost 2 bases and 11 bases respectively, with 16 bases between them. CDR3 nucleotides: TGTGCCAGCAGCTTAACGGCCTCACGGGATGCCCAGCATTTT. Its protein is CASSLTASRDAQHF.

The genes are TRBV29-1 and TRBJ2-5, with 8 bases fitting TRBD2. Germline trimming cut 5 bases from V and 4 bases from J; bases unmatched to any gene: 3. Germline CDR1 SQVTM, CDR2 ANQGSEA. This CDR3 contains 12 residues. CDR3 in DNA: TGCAGCGTTCTAACTAGCGGAGAGACCCAGTACTTC. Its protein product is CSVLTSGETQYF.

CDR3 sequence reads: CASSDFRHEQFF. CDR3 DNA sequence: TGTGCCAGCAGCGACTTCCGACATGAGCAGTTCTTC. The V gene is TRBV7-2, the J gene TRBJ2-1; no definite D call. Trimming cost V 5 bases and J 8 bases, with 10 bases left between them. The CDR3 runs 12 residues. Germline V lookup: CDR1 SGHTA, CDR2 FQGNSA. The full variable domain, with the rest looked up from reference TRBV7-2 and TRBJ2-1, is GAGVSQSPSNKVTEKGKDVELRCDPISGHTALYWYRQSLGQGLEFLIYFQGNSAPDKSGLPSDRFSAERTGGSVSTLTIQRTQQEDSAVYLCASSDFRHEQFFGPGTRLTVL.

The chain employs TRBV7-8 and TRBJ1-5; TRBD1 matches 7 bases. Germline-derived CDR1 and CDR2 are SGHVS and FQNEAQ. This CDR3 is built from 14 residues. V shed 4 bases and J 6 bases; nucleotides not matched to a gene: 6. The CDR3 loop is CASSSMQGGQPQHF. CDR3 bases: TGTGCCAGCAGCTCCATGCAGGGGGGTCAGCCCCAGCATTTT. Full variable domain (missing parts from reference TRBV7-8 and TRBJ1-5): GAGVSQSPRYKVAKRGQDVALRCDPISGHVSLFWYQQALGQGPEFLTYFQNEAQLDKSGLPSDRFFAERPEGSVSTLKIQRTQQEDSAVYLCASSSMQGGQPQHFGDGTRLSIL.

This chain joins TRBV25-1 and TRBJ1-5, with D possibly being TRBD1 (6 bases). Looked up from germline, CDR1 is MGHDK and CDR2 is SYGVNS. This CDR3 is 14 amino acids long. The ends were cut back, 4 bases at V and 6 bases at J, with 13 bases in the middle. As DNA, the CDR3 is TGTGCCAGCAGTGCGGGGGGGGGCGGTCAGCCCCAGCATTTT. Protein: CASSAGGGGQPQHF.

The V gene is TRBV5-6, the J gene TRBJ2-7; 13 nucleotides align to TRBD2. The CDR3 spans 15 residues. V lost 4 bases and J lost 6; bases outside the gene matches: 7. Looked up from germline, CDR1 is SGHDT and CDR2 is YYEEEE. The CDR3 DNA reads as TGTGCCAGCAGCATGCCGGGACTAGCGGGACCCGAGCAGTACTTC. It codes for CASSMPGLAGPEQYF.

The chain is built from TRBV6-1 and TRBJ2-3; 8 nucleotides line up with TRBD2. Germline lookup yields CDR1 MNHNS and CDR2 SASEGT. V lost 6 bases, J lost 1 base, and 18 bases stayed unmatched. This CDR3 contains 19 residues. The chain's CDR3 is CASREWGAGLAGRTDTQYF. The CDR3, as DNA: TGTGCCAGCAGGGAATGGGGAGCGGGTCTAGCGGGCCGCACAGATACGCAGTATTTT.

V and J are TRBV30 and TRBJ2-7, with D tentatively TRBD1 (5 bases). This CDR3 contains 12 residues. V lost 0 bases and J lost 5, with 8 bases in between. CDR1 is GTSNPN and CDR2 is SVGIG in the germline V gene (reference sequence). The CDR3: CAWSVRGHEQYF. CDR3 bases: TGTGCCTGGAGTGTTAGGGGCCACGAGCAGTACTTC. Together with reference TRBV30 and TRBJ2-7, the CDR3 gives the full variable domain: SQTIHQWPATLVQPVGSPLSLECTVEGTSNPNLYWYRQAAGRGLQLLFYSVGIGQISSEVPQNLSASRPQDRQFILSSKKLLLSDSGFYLCAWSVRGHEQYFGPGTRLTVT.

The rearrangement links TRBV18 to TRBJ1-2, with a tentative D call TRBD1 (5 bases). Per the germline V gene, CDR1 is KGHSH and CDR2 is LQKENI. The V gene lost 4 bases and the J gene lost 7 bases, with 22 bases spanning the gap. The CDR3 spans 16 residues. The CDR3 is CASSQPLPGSVVGYTF. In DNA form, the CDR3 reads TGTGCCAGCTCACAACCACTCCCAGGGTCGGTGGTTGGCTACACCTTC.

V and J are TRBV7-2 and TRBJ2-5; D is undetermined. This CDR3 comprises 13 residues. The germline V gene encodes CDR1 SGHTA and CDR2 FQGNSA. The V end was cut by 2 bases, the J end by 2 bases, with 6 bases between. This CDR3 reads CASSLTRQETQYF. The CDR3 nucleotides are TGTGCCAGCAGCTTAACTCGTCAAGAGACCCAGTACTTC.

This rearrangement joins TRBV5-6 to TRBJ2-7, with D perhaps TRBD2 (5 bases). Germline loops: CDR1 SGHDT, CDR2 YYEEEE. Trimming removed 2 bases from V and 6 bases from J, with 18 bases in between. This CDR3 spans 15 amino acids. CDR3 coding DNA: TGTGCCAGCAGCTTACCGGTCTCGAGGGAAGGCGAGCAGTACTTC. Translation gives CASSLPVSREGEQYF.

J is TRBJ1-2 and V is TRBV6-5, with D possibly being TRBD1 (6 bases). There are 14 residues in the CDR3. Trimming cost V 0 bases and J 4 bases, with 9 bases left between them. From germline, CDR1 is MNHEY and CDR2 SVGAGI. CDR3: CASSYSGQFYGYTF. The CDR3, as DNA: TGTGCCAGCAGTTACTCCGGACAGTTCTATGGCTACACCTTC.

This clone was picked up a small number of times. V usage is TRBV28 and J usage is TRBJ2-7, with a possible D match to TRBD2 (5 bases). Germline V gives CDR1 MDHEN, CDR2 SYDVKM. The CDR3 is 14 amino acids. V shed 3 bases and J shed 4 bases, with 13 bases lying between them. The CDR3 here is CASSFLTRGYEQYF. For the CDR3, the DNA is TGTGCCAGCAGTTTCCTCACCCGGGGATACGAGCAGTACTTC.

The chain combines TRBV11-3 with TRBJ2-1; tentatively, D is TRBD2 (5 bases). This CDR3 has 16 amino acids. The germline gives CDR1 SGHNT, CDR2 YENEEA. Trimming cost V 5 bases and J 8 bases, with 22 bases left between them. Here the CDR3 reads CASSPTPSSPIHEQFF. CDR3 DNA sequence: TGTGCCAGCAGCCCTACTCCTAGCTCCCCTATCCATGAGCAGTTCTTC.

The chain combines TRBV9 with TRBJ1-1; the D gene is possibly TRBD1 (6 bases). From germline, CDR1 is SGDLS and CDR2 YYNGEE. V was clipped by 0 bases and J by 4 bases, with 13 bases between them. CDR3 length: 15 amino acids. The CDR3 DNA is TGTGCCAGCAGCGTAGTTGACACCAGGGGCACTGAAGCTTTCTTT. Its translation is CASSVVDTRGTEAFF.

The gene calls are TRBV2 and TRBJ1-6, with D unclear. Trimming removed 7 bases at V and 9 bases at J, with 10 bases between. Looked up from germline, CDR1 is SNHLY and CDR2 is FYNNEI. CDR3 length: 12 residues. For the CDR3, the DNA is TGTGCCAGCACCCCGGGGTTTTCACCCCTCCACTTT. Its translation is CASTPGFSPLHF.

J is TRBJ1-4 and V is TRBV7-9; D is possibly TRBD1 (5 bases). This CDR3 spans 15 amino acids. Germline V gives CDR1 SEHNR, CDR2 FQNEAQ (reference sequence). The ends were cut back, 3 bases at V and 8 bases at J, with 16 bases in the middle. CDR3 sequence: CASSLTGGGKEKLFF. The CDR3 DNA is TGTGCCAGCAGCTTGACCGGGGGTGGCAAAGAAAAACTGTTTTTT.

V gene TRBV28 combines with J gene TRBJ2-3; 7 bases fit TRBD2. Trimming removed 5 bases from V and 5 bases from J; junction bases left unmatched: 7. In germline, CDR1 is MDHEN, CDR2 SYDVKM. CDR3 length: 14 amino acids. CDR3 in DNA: TGTGCCAGCAGTGTTTCGGGGGGTCAAGATACGCAGTATTTT. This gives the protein CASSVSGGQDTQYF.

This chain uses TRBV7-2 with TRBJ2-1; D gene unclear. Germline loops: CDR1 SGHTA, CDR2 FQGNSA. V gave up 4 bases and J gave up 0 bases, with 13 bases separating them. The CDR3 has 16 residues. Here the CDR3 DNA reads TGTGCCAGCAGCTCACTATCGCAAATCTCCTACAATGAGCAGTTCTTC. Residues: CASSSLSQISYNEQFF.

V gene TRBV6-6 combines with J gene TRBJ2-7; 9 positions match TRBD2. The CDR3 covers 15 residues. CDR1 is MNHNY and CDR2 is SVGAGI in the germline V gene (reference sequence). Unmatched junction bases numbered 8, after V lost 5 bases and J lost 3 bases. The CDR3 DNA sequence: TGTGCCAGCAGTGCCGGGACTAGCAACTACTACGAGCAGTACTTC. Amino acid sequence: CASSAGTSNYYEQYF.

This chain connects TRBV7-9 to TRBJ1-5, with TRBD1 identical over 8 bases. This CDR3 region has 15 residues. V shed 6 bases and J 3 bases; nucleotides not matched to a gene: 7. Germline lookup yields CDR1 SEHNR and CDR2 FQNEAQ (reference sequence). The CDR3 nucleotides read TGTGCCAGCAGTACGGACAGGGAGATCAATCAGCCCCAGCATTTT. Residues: CASSTDREINQPQHF.

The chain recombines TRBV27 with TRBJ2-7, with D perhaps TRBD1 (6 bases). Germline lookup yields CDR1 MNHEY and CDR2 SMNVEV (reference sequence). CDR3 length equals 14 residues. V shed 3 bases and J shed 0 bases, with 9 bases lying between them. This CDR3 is CASSLAGDSYEQYF. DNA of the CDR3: TGTGCCAGCAGTTTGGCAGGGGACTCCTACGAGCAGTACTTC.

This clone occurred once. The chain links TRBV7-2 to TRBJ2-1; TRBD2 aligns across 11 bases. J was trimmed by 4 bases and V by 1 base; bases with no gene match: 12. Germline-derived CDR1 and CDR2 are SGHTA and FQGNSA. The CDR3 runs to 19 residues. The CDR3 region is CASSLGVRPGLAAYNEQFF. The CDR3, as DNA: TGTGCCAGCAGCTTAGGTGTCCGGCCGGGACTAGCGGCTTACAATGAGCAGTTCTTC.

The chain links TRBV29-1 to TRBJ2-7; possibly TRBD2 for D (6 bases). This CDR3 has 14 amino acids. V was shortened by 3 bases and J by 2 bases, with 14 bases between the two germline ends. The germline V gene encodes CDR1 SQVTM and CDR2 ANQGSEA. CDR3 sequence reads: CSVEVPGAPYEQYF. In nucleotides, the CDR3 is TGCAGCGTTGAGGTTCCGGGAGCTCCCTACGAGCAGTACTTC.

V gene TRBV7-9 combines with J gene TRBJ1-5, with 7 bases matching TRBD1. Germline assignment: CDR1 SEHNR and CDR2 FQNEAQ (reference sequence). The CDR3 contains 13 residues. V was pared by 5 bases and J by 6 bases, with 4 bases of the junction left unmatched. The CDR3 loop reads CASSRTGVQPQHF. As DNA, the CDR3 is TGTGCCAGCAGCCGAACAGGGGTTCAGCCCCAGCATTTT.

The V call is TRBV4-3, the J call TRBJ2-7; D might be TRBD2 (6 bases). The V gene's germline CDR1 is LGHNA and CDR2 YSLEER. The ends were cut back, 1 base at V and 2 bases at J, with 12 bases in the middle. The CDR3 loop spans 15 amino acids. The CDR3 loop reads CASSQVFREPYEQYF. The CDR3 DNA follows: TGCGCCAGCAGCCAAGTCTTCCGGGAGCCCTACGAGCAGTACTTC.